This T cell receptor beta chain was obtained from a study of cytomegalovirus exposure and HLA in healthy donors. Findings and caveats of the study: Rarity characterized most TCR sequences, yet some public TCRs appeared in many donors. A few chains tied to CMV proved CMV antigen-specific in vitro. The study put 150 or so TCR beta chains on its list as cytomegalovirus-associated.

Assay: immunoSEQ multiplex PCR; the TCRdb copy retains only in-frame clones and omits some. The table records a few hundred thousand clones, about nine tenths of them present only once. This clone was observed once. The antigen is undetermined. This clonotype originated in a woman aged 18-30 years in good health and CMV-seronegative. Sequenced sample: PBMCs.

CDR3 protein: CASSLSSPGVSYEQYF. The CDR3 DNA sequence: TGTGCCAGCAGCTTATCTTCCCCAGGGGTGTCCTACGAGCAGTACTTC. The chain is built from TRBV7-6 and TRBJ2-7; D perhaps matches TRBD1 (6 bases). Looked up from germline, CDR1 is SGHVS and CDR2 is FNYEAQ. This CDR3 comprises 16 residues. The V and J ends lost 2 bases and 1 base respectively, with 15 bases between them.